The rows below give T cell receptor beta chains drawn from one sample of a study of blood T cell repertoires in COVID-19. The assay was immunoSEQ multiplex PCR, and TCRdb's table has in-frame clones only and misses some. Among 200,000 to 250,000 clones listed, 82% were seen once. Material: peripheral blood. The receptors derive from a woman older than 75 with acute or convalescent COVID-19. Each CDR3 is given with its conserved first and last residue. Each record gives: J gene, D gene, clone size, V gene, CDR3 protein, CDR3 DNA. D genes are given only for firm matches. Size is omitted from some rows. Given values are once, few, many or a class for expanded clones.

TRBJ1-4 - - TRBV5-1 CASSLNGVGEKLFF TGCGCCAGCAGCTTAAACGGGGTGGGTGAAAAACTGTTTTTT
TRBJ1-2 TRBD1 - TRBV5-6 CASSSRDRYFNYGYTF TGTGCCAGCAGCTCGCGGGACAGATACTTTAACTATGGCTACACCTTC
TRBJ2-3 TRBD1 - TRBV2 CASSQNRGLDTQYF TGTGCCAGCAGTCAGAACAGGGGGCTAGATACGCAGTATTTT
TRBJ1-1 - - TRBV5-6 CASSPAGPNRRKNTEAFF TGTGCCAGCAGCCCCGCTGGGCCAAACCGGCGAAAGAACACTGAAGCTTTCTTT
TRBJ2-3 TRBD1 - TRBV6-1 CASSEGTGSLGTQYF TGTGCCAGCAGTGAAGGGACAGGGTCGTTGGGTACGCAGTATTTT
TRBJ1-1 TRBD1 - TRBV9 CASSAQAVRTGVNTEAFF TGTGCCAGCAGCGCCCAGGCCGTTAGGACAGGGGTGAACACTGAAGCTTTCTTT
TRBJ1-6 - - TRBV10-3 CAISPGGSDNSPLHF TGTGCCATCAGCCCGGGGGGAAGCGATAATTCACCCCTCCACTTT
TRBJ2-7 TRBD1 - TRBV5-1 CASSLETGGNEQYF TGCGCCAGCAGCCTAGAGACAGGGGGGAACGAGCAGTACTTC
TRBJ1-5 TRBD1 - TRBV2 CASSVGTGGNQPQHF TGTGCCAGCAGTGTCGGGACAGGGGGAAATCAGCCCCAGCATTTT
TRBJ1-1 - few TRBV5-1 CASSSGDGSTEAFF TGCGCCAGCAGCTCGGGGGACGGGAGCACTGAAGCTTTCTTT
TRBJ2-2 - - TRBV6-5 CASSPTHNRELFF TGTGCCAGCAGCCCCACGCATAACAGGGAGCTGTTTTTT
TRBJ2-1 TRBD2 - TRBV6-4 CASSELAGRTNEQFF TGTGCCAGCAGTGAACTAGCGGGGCGAACTAATGAGCAGTTCTTC
TRBJ2-7 TRBD1 - TRBV16 CASSSRTGGTVEQYF TGTGCCAGCAGCTCCCGGACAGGGGGGACGGTCGAGCAGTACTTC
TRBJ2-1 - - TRBV12-3/TRBV12-4 CASNREGNEQFF TGTGCCAGCAACAGGGAGGGCAATGAGCAGTTCTTC